This passage covers 11 T cell receptor beta chains from one sample sequenced in a study of identical twins. TCRdb analysed the 5' RACE reads with MiXCR anew, one entry per CDR3 protein. Here the sample spans about 690,000 distinct CDR3 sequences, approximately 6.1% being singletons. Sequencing used naive T cells sorted from blood. Receptors originate from a man aged 18 to 35 in good health.

A remark on this clonotype: Because it lacks the conserved phenylalanine or tryptophan at the end, this CDR3 is likely a read error. The rearrangement joins TRBV19 to TRBJ2-5; D is perhaps TRBD1 or TRBD2 (6 bases each). The CDR3 spans 14 residues. Per germline, CDR1 LNHDA and CDR2 SQIVND (reference sequence). V lost 4 bases, J lost 5 bases, and 14 bases lay in between. The CDR3 DNA is TGTGCCAGTAGTAGAACAGGGAGGTTTGAGACCCAGTACTGC. It is translated as CASSRTGRFETQYC.

This rearrangement joins TRBV28 to TRBJ2-2; D perhaps matches TRBD2 (5 bases). Germline V gives CDR1 MDHEN, CDR2 SYDVKM. This CDR3 is 15 amino acids long. V shed 1 base and J shed 4 bases, with 10 bases lying between them. CDR3 region: CASSLLVGSTGELFF. CDR3 in DNA: TGTGCCAGCAGTTTATTGGTAGGGAGCACCGGGGAGCTGTTTTTT.

CDR3 sequence: CASSIEGANVLTF. The CDR3 DNA follows: TGCGCCAGCAGCATCGAGGGGGCCAACGTCCTGACTTTC. The rearrangement uses TRBV5-1 and TRBJ2-6; D is unclear. V was pared by 4 bases and J by 4 bases, with 6 bases between. The germline V gene has CDR1 SGHRS and CDR2 YFSETQ. The CDR3 extends over 13 amino acids.

This clonotype was observed many times. This chain uses TRBV12-3 or TRBV12-4 with TRBJ1-2; TRBD1 matches 7 bases. Trimming cost V 5 bases and J 4 bases; bases outside gene matches: 4. The CDR3 runs 13 residues. The CDR3 DNA reads TGTGCCAGCAGTCAGGGGGAGGCCTATGGCTACACCTTC. Protein: CASSQGEAYGYTF.

This clonotype was counted many times. This chain connects TRBV20-1 to TRBJ1-1; D is perhaps TRBD1 (5 bases). Germline CDR1 DFQATT, CDR2 SNEGSKA (reference sequence). The CDR3 covers 12 residues. Trimming stripped 3 bases from V and 4 bases from J, with 9 bases between. CDR3 in DNA: TGCAGTGCTAGCTGGGGGGGCACTGAAGCTTTCTTT. This gives the protein CSASWGGTEAFF.

In its sample, this clonotype was seen many times. The genes are TRBV6-2 or TRBV6-3 and TRBJ2-7; a weak D match, TRBD1 (6 bases). The germline V gene encodes CDR1 MNHEY and CDR2 SVGEGT. There are 16 residues in the CDR3. The V end was cut by 1 base, the J end by 2 bases, with 15 bases between. The CDR3: CASSYFVGTPTYEQYF. The CDR3 DNA sequence: TGTGCCAGCAGTTACTTCGTCGGGACACCGACCTACGAGCAGTACTTC.

This clonotype was found many times. The chain combines TRBV7-9 with TRBJ1-2; D is unresolved. This CDR3 comprises 13 residues. The V gene lost 1 base and the J gene lost 7 bases, with 10 bases spanning the gap. Per germline, CDR1 SEHNR and CDR2 FQNEAQ (reference sequence). The CDR3 bases are TGTGCCAGCAGCTTAGGGTCCCACTCTGGCTACACCTTC. This gives the protein CASSLGSHSGYTF.

This clonotype has a handful of counts. V is TRBV7-8 and J is TRBJ2-7; D unclear. CDR3 length: 13 residues. V was cut by 0 bases and J by 7 bases, with 10 bases left in between. The germline V gene has CDR1 SGHVS and CDR2 FQNEAQ. DNA for the CDR3: TGTGCCAGCAGCTTAGCGCTCCCCGAGGAGCAGTACTTC. Translating gives CASSLALPEEQYF. The entire variable domain, with the rest obtained from reference TRBV7-8 and TRBJ2-7, is as follows: GAGVSQSPRYKVAKRGQDVALRCDPISGHVSLFWYQQALGQGPEFLTYFQNEAQLDKSGLPSDRFFAERPEGSVSTLKIQRTQQEDSAVYLCASSLALPEEQYFGPGTRLTVT.

This clonotype was detected many times. The chain's CDR3 is CASSKQGQLETQYF. The CDR3 DNA is TGTGCCAGCAGCAAACAAGGACAGCTGGAGACCCAGTACTTC. The chain employs TRBV6-2 or TRBV6-3 and TRBJ2-5; tentative D call: TRBD1 (6 bases). V shed 6 bases and J shed 5 bases, with 16 bases lying between them. Germline V gives CDR1 MNHEY, CDR2 SVGEGT. The CDR3 loop spans 14 amino acids.

Ten or more counts support this clonotype. The chain recombines TRBV6-2 or TRBV6-3 with TRBJ2-1, with D maybe TRBD2 (6 bases). V gave up 2 bases and J gave up 12 bases, with 23 bases separating them. This CDR3 is 16 amino acids long. Germline CDR1 and CDR2: MNHEY and SVGEGT. DNA for the CDR3: TGTGCCAGCAGTTACGCTGGGACTGCGGGGCCTTTCGGGCAGTTCTTC. Residues: CASSYAGTAGPFGQFF.

This clonotype was observed a handful of times. V is TRBV7-6 and J is TRBJ1-4; the match to TRBD1 covers 8 bases. CDR1 SGHVS and CDR2 FNYEAQ come from the germline V gene. With V trimmed by 5 bases and J by 5 bases, 10 bases remained unmatched. This CDR3 spans 16 amino acids. The CDR3 DNA follows: TGTGCCAGCAGCCGAGTCGGACAGGGTACCAATGAAAAACTGTTTTTT. Translated, it gives CASSRVGQGTNEKLFF.